Shown below are 19 T cell receptor beta chains from a single sample sequenced in a study of cytomegalovirus exposure and HLA in healthy donors. This table comes from immunoSEQ multiplex PCR, and its TCRdb copy is limited to in-frame clones, with some not included. The sample lists around 350,000 clones, roughly 89% occurring once. The sample comprised PBMCs. Receptors originate from a woman aged 18-30 years in good health and CMV-seronegative.

This chain uses TRBV28 with TRBJ2-5, with D uncertain. Germline V gives CDR1 MDHEN, CDR2 SYDVKM. The V end lost 5 bases, the J end lost 2 bases, and 9 bases lay between the germline ends. CDR3 length: 13 amino acids. The CDR3 coding sequence is TGTGCCAGCAGTCCGAGAGAACAAGAGACCCAGTACTTC. This codes for CASSPREQETQYF.

J is TRBJ1-1 and V is TRBV5-1; D gene unclear. This CDR3 contains 19 residues. The V end was cut by 4 bases, the J end by 1 base, with 26 bases between. Looked up from germline, CDR1 is SGHRS and CDR2 is YFSETQ. CDR3 loop: CASSPRTVTWGSGNTEAFF. The CDR3 bases are TGCGCCAGCAGCCCTCGGACGGTGACATGGGGAAGCGGGAACACTGAAGCTTTCTTT. The entire variable domain, with the rest obtained from reference TRBV5-1 and TRBJ1-1, is as follows: KAGVTQTPRYLIKTRGQQVTLSCSPISGHRSVSWYQQTPGQGLQFLFEYFSETQRNKGNFPGRFSGRQFSNSRSEMNVSTLELGDSALYLCASSPRTVTWGSGNTEAFFGQGTRLTVV.

The chain couples TRBV27 to TRBJ1-5, with D maybe TRBD1 (5 bases). CDR1 is MNHEY, CDR2 SMNVEV, per germline (reference sequence). Between the trimmed V and J ends, which lost 3 bases and 7 bases, there was a span of 10 bases. The CDR3 consists of 13 residues. This chain's CDR3 is CASSFRGVQPQHF. In nucleotides, the CDR3 is TGTGCCAGCAGTTTCCGGGGGGTCCAGCCCCAGCATTTT.

This chain's CDR3 is CASSVAGLVSNEQFF. CDR3 nucleotide sequence: TGTGCCAGCAGCGTAGCGGGACTAGTAAGCAATGAGCAGTTCTTC. The rearrangement joins TRBV9 to TRBJ2-1; 8 bases align to TRBD2. Germline V lookup: CDR1 SGDLS, CDR2 YYNGEE. V was clipped by 0 bases and J by 6 bases; unmatched bases: 5. This CDR3 is 15 amino acids long. Complete variable domain (other parts from reference TRBV9 and TRBJ2-1): DSGVTQTPKHLITATGQRVTLRCSPRSGDLSVYWYQQSLDQGLQFLIQYYNGEERAKGNILERFSAQQFPDLHSELNLSSLELGDSALYFCASSVAGLVSNEQFFGPGTRLTVL.

The chain is built from TRBV28 and TRBJ1-5; D unclear. Trimming cost V 8 bases and J 3 bases, with 11 bases left between them. CDR1 is MDHEN, CDR2 SYDVKM, per germline. The CDR3 loop spans 13 amino acids. In DNA form, the CDR3 reads TGTGCCAGCTGGGCGTTCGACAATCAGCCCCAGCATTTT. Protein product: CASWAFDNQPQHF.

The V call is TRBV6-5, the J call TRBJ1-1, with D unclear. With 5 bases removed from V and 10 bases from J, the gap between germline ends came to 11 bases. In germline, CDR1 is MNHEY, CDR2 SVGAGI. The CDR3 is made up of 11 amino acids. The CDR3 region has the DNA TGTGCCAGCAGTGGATATTACAGAGCTTTCTTT. Translation gives CASSGYYRAFF.

The rearrangement links TRBV9 to TRBJ1-6; 7 bases fit TRBD1. Germline trimming cut 4 bases from V and 5 bases from J; bases unmatched to any gene: 3. This CDR3 spans 14 amino acids. Germline CDR1 reads SGDLS; CDR2 reads YYNGEE. Here the CDR3 DNA reads TGTGCCAGCAGCCCCGGGACAGATAATTCACCCCTCCACTTT. This translates into CASSPGTDNSPLHF.

This clone was detected a few times. This chain links TRBV7-9 with TRBJ2-1; possibly TRBD2 for D (5 bases). Germline CDR1 is SEHNR and CDR2 is FQNEAQ (reference sequence). Between the trimmed V and J ends, which lost 5 bases and 3 bases, there was a span of 17 bases. The length of the CDR3 is 16 residues. This CDR3 is CASSPKGVFHYNEQFF. CDR3 DNA sequence: TGTGCCAGCAGCCCAAAGGGAGTATTCCACTACAATGAGCAGTTCTTC.

In its sample, this clone was seen once. The genes are TRBV7-9 and TRBJ2-6; 8 bases match TRBD2. The CDR3 is made up of 14 amino acids. Germline V gene lookup returns CDR1 SEHNR and CDR2 FQNEAQ (reference sequence). With V trimmed by 5 bases and J by 8 bases, 5 bases remained unmatched. CDR3 amino acids: CASSPSGGTNVLTF. The CDR3 nucleotides read TGTGCCAGCAGCCCCTCGGGAGGGACCAACGTCCTGACTTTC.

The gene calls are TRBV5-8 and TRBJ2-2; D not certain. From germline, CDR1 is SGHTS and CDR2 YDEGEE. The CDR3 sequence is 12 residues long. Between the trimmed V and J ends, which lost 1 base and 10 bases, there was a span of 8 bases. The CDR3 region is CASSLWSVELFF. The CDR3 DNA follows: TGTGCCAGCAGCTTGTGGTCAGTGGAGCTGTTTTTT.

The V call is TRBV5-1, the J call TRBJ2-3; tentative D call: TRBD1 (6 bases). Germline CDR1 SGHRS, CDR2 YFSETQ. V was trimmed by 8 bases and J by 2 bases, leaving 15 bases between them. This CDR3 is 14 amino acids long. The chain's CDR3 is CASRTGTPTDTQYF. CDR3 nucleotide sequence: TGCGCCAGTCGGACCGGGACACCCACAGATACGCAGTATTTT.

The chain combines TRBV27 with TRBJ1-5; D is perhaps TRBD1 (5 bases). Trimming took off 6 bases at V and 9 bases at J, with 15 bases between the two ends. The CDR3 spans 13 residues. The germline V gene encodes CDR1 MNHEY and CDR2 SMNVEV (reference sequence). As DNA, the CDR3 is TGTGCCAGCAGGGGGGGGACCCGACGGCCCCAGCATTTT. This translates into CASRGGTRRPQHF.

This rearrangement joins TRBV5-6 to TRBJ1-1; D is ambiguous. CDR3 length: 14 amino acids. CDR1 SGHDT and CDR2 YYEEEE come from the germline V gene. The V end lost 0 bases, the J end lost 1 base, and 7 bases lay between the germline ends. CDR3 sequence (DNA): TGTGCCAGCAGCTTGGGACATAGGAACACTGAAGCTTTCTTT. Its protein product is CASSLGHRNTEAFF.

The chain joins TRBV2 to TRBJ1-5; a weak D match, TRBD1 (5 bases). The germline V gene encodes CDR1 SNHLY and CDR2 FYNNEI. CDR3 length equals 13 residues. With 7 bases removed from V and 3 bases from J, the gap between germline ends came to 10 bases. The CDR3 loop is CASTRQYNQPQHF. For the CDR3, the DNA is TGTGCCAGCACCCGACAGTACAATCAGCCCCAGCATTTT.

J is TRBJ1-5 and V is TRBV28; D is uncertain. The CDR3 spans 12 residues. From germline, CDR1 is MDHEN and CDR2 SYDVKM. V was trimmed by 2 bases and J by 7 bases, leaving 6 bases between them. DNA of the CDR3: TGTGCCAGCAGTTTACCCTTCCAGCCCCAGCATTTT. Its protein product is CASSLPFQPQHF. Supplemented by reference TRBV28 and TRBJ1-5, the full variable domain reads DVKVTQSSRYLVKRTGEKVFLECVQDMDHENMFWYRQDPGLGLRLIYFSYDVKMKEKGDIPEGYSVSREKKERFSLILESASTNQTSMYLCASSLPFQPQHFGDGTRLSIL.

The genes are TRBV2 and TRBJ1-1; possible D gene TRBD1, 6 bases. Germline V gene data show CDR1 as SNHLY and CDR2 as FYNNEI. V dropped 5 bases and J dropped 4 bases, with 8 bases sitting between them. The CDR3 consists of 12 residues. CDR3 DNA sequence: TGTGCCAGCAGTAACAGGGTCACTGAAGCTTTCTTT. It codes for CASSNRVTEAFF.

This clone was seen a single time. This chain uses TRBV10-3 with TRBJ1-6, with D uncertain. The CDR3 runs to 14 residues. Germline loops: CDR1 ENHRY, CDR2 SYGVKD. The V end was cut by 6 bases, the J end by 0 bases, with 6 bases between. The CDR3 DNA follows: TGTGCCATCAGCCCGAGCTCCTATAATTCACCCCTCCACTTT. This encodes CAISPSSYNSPLHF.

The chain is built from TRBV6-6 and TRBJ1-5; D not certain. CDR3 length equals 12 residues. CDR1 and CDR2 from the germline V gene are MNHNY and SVGAGI (reference sequence). The V gene lost 7 bases and the J gene lost 7 bases, with 11 bases spanning the gap. The CDR3 sequence: CASTRDMQPQHF. The CDR3 DNA sequence: TGTGCCAGCACCCGCGATATGCAGCCCCAGCATTTT.

The chain joins TRBV27 to TRBJ1-2; possible D gene TRBD1, 6 bases. The CDR3 length is 13 residues. CDR1 is MNHEY and CDR2 is SMNVEV in the germline V gene (reference sequence). The V and J ends lost 7 bases and 4 bases respectively, with 13 bases between them. CDR3 sequence: CASTTGLGYGYTF. For the CDR3, the DNA is TGTGCCAGCACAACAGGGCTCGGCTATGGCTACACCTTC.